The clone carrying this T cell receptor beta chain was observed many times. Trimming removed 10 bases from V and 4 bases from J, with 16 bases in between. The CDR3 contains 13 residues. The V gene's germline CDR1 is SNHLY and CDR2 FYNNEI. RNA transcripts yielded amplified TCR beta CDR3 regions. RT-PCR with HTBI primers came first, then second-round multiplex PCR. TCRdb used MiXCR to reprocess the multiplex PCR reads, holding one entry per CDR3 protein. The sample shows some 400,000 distinct CDR3 sequences, around 17% of them seen only once. The diagnostic workup employed clinical symptoms, serum thyroxine, TRAb, thyroid ultrasound and orbital computed tomography. These data belong to a study of Graves' ophthalmopathy and Graves' hyperthyroidism.

The chain uses TRBV2 and TRBJ1-2; tentatively, D is TRBD1 (6 bases). The TCR originated in a woman under 30 with Graves' ophthalmopathy. The sequencing sample was made of peripheral blood. The CDR3 DNA sequence: TGTGCCATGACTCCCAGGGGCAGCTATGGCTACACCTTC. Translation: CAMTPRGSYGYTF.